This TCR beta chain was identified in a study of Ad26.COV2.S vaccination and SARS-CoV-2 variants. The study, taken as a whole, reports: Vaccine and placebo groups showed comparable non-spike TCR breadth. Substantial post-vaccination breadth of spike-specific CD8+ and CD4+ T cell responses was reported.

Profiling relied on immunoSEQ multiplex PCR, and the TCRdb table lists in-frame clones only, not all of them. The sample has 350,000 to 450,000 clones; approximately 81% are singletons. Points on this clone: The antigen is not known.

Treatment in this sample: some 20 received Ad26.COV2.S at low or high dose, single or two shots; five or six received placebo; per-sample allocation not given. The study sampled participants on day 63 after the first vaccine or placebo injection. Based in Boston, the donor was an adult of 18-55 years. Built on an Ad26 vector, the vaccine expressed Wuhan-strain SARS-CoV-2 spike. Sequenced material: peripheral blood, taken in a trial of Ad26.COV2.S vaccine versus placebo. This TCR was recovered from a person aged 18-60 years who received the Ad26.COV2.S COVID-19 vaccine or a placebo.

The CDR3 DNA sequence: TGTGCCACCAGCAGCGACTTAGAATACAATGAGCAGTTCTTC. This gives the protein CATSSDLEYNEQFF. The rearrangement joins TRBV15 to TRBJ2-1; D is ambiguous. Germline assignment: CDR1 LNHNV and CDR2 YYDKDF (reference sequence). The CDR3 loop spans 14 amino acids. V was trimmed by 3 bases and J by 4 bases, leaving 10 bases between them.